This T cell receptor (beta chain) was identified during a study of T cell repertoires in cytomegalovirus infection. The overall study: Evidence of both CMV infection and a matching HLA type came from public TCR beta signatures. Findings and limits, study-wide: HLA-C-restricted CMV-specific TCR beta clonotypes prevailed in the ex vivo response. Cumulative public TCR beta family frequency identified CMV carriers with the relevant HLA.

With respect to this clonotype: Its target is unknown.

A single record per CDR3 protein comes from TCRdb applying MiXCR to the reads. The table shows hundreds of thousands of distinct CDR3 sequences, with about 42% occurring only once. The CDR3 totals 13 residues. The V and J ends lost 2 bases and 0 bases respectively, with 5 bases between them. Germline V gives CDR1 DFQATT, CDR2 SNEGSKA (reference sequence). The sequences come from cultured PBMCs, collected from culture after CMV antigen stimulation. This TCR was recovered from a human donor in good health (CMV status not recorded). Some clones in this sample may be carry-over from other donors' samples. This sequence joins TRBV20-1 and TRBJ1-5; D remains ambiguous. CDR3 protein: CSARQVSNQPQHF. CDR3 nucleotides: TGCAGTGCTAGACAGGTTAGCAATCAGCCCCAGCATTTT.